A single T cell receptor beta chain is shown here with its context. Its matching antigen is unknown. Donors were drawn from the approximately 120-subject validation cohort, separate from the roughly 670-subject first cohort. This record belongs to a study of cytomegalovirus exposure and HLA in healthy donors. Clones were read by immunoSEQ multiplex PCR, and TCRdb kept only the in-frame ones, dropping some. The sample records 120,000 or so clones, approximately 89% being singletons. General study results and limits: Specificity of a few CMV-associated chains for CMV antigens was verified in vitro. Cytomegalovirus association was assigned to around 150 TCR beta chains.

CDR3 length: 14 amino acids. V was pared by 7 bases and J by 2 bases, with 15 bases between. Germline V gene lookup returns CDR1 LNHDA and CDR2 SQIVND (reference sequence). This TCR came from a woman younger than 30 in good health and CMV-seronegative. The chain recombines TRBV19 with TRBJ2-7, with D possibly TRBD1 on 6 matching bases. Material for sequencing was PBMCs. Written as DNA, the CDR3 is TGTGCCAGTACCGTCCAGGGGAGACCCTACGAGCAGTACTTC. Residues: CASTVQGRPYEQYF.